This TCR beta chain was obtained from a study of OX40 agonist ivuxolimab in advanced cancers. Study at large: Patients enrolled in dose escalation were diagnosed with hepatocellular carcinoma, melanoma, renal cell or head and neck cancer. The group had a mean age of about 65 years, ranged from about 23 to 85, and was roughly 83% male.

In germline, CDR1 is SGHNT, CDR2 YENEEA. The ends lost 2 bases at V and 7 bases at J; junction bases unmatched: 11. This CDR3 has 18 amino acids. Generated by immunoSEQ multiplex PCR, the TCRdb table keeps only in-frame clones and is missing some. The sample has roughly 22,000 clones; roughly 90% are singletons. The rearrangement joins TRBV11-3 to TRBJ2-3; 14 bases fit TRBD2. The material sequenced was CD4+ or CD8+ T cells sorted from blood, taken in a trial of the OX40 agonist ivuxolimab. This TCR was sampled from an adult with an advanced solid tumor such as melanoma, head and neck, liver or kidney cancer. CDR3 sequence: CASSLIFEGTSGRHTQYF. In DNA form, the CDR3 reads TGTGCCAGCAGCTTAATATTCGAGGGGACTAGCGGGAGACATACGCAGTATTTT.